These T cell receptor beta chains were read from a single sample in a study of PD-1 blockade in classical Hodgkin lymphoma. TCRdb's table, derived via immunoSEQ multiplex PCR, lists solely in-frame clones and lacks some. The table includes about 110,000 clones, roughly 87% detected once. The source was peripheral blood mononuclear cells (PBMCs), collected before the second cycle of nivolumab. The receptors come from a human donor with classical Hodgkin lymphoma. Both conserved end residues are part of each CDR3. The D gene is left open where the match is weak.

v_gene,len,j_gene,d_gene,CDR3aa,CDR3nt
TRBV27,15,TRBJ2-7,TRBD2,CASSQRTSGYYEQYF,TGTGCCAGCAGTCAAAGGACTAGCGGATATTACGAGCAGTACTTC
TRBV6-1,14,TRBJ1-1,NA,CASSEAGVGTEAFF,TGTGCCAGCAGTGAGGCAGGGGTAGGCACTGAAGCTTTCTTT
TRBV5-5,16,TRBJ1-1,NA,CASSLSRGGLNTEAFF,TGTGCCAGCAGCTTGAGTCGAGGAGGCCTGAACACTGAAGCTTTCTTT
TRBV6-4,15,TRBJ2-1,NA,CASSDGLSSYNEQFF,TGTGCCAGCAGTGACGGGTTAAGCTCCTACAATGAGCAGTTCTTC
TRBV6-1,15,TRBJ1-2,NA,CASSANGQNDYGYTF,TGTGCCAGCAGCGCGAACGGACAGAATGACTATGGCTACACCTTC
TRBV30,15,TRBJ1-1,NA,CAWSIWEYMNTEAFF,TGTGCCTGGAGTATATGGGAGTACATGAACACTGAAGCTTTCTTT
TRBV7-6,14,TRBJ1-3,NA,CASSPAGDGNTIYF,TGTGCCAGCAGCCCAGCGGGGGATGGAAACACCATATATTTT
TRBV11-2,14,TRBJ2-5,TRBD1,CASSLATGVETQYF,TGTGCCAGCAGCTTGGCGACAGGGGTAGAGACCCAGTACTTC
TRBV29-1,13,TRBJ1-2,NA,CSVGEQGGYGYTF,TGCAGCGTTGGGGAACAGGGTGGGTATGGCTACACCTTC
TRBV28,13,TRBJ1-2,NA,CASMLTGGYGYTF,TGTGCCAGCATGTTGACTGGGGGCTATGGCTACACCTTC
TRBV28,16,TRBJ2-3,NA,CASSFPLAASTDTQYF,TGTGCCAGCAGTTTCCCATTGGCGGCTAGCACAGATACGCAGTATTTT
TRBV21-1,13,TRBJ1-3,NA,CASSNRVGNTIYF,TGTGCCAGCAGCAACAGGGTAGGAAACACCATATATTTT
TRBV4-2,15,TRBJ2-7,NA,CASSQDRGFIYEQYF,TGTGCCAGCAGCCAAGATCGCGGGTTCATTTACGAGCAGTACTTC
TRBV30,15,TRBJ2-5,NA,CAWSRDRRIQETQYF,TGTGCCTGGAGCCGGGACCGGCGCATCCAAGAGACCCAGTACTTC
TRBV5-5,16,TRBJ2-2,NA,CASSLDGGPNTGELFF,TGTGCCAGCAGCTTGGACGGGGGCCCGAACACCGGGGAGCTGTTTTTT
TRBV7-8,15,TRBJ2-7,NA,CASSLATGVSYEQYF,TGTGCCAGCAGCTTAGCAACGGGAGTATCCTACGAGCAGTACTTC
TRBV5-1,14,TRBJ1-4,NA,CASSQGGGNEKLFF,TGCGCCAGCAGCCAGGGAGGCGGCAATGAAAAACTGTTTTTT
TRBV20-1,10,TRBJ2-1,NA,CSARNLDQFF,TGCAGTGCTAGAAATTTGGACCAGTTCTTC
TRBV18,14,TRBJ2-5,TRBD1,CASSAGQGQETQYF,TGTGCCAGCTCAGCCGGACAGGGGCAAGAGACCCAGTACTTC
TRBV19,15,TRBJ2-7,TRBD1,CASMGAGTGSYEQYF,TGTGCCAGTATGGGTGCCGGGACAGGCTCCTACGAGCAGTACTTC